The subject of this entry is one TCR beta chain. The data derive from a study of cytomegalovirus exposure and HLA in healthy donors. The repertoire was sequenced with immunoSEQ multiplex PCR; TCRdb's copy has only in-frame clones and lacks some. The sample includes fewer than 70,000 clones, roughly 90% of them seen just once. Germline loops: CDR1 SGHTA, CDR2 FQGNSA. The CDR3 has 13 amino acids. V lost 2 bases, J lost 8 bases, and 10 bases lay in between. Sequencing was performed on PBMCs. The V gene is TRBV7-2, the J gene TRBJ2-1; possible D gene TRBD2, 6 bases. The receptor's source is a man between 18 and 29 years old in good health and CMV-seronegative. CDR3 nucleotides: TGTGCCAGCAGCTTATTCGGGGAGGATGAGCAGTTCTTC. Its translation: CASSLFGEDEQFF.